Listed below are T cell receptor beta chains from one sample, sequenced in a study of CD8 T cells in ankylosing spondylitis. TCRdb reprocessed the 5' RACE reads with MiXCR, giving one entry per CDR3 protein. Of approximately 300,000 distinct CDR3 sequences in the sample, 8% are singletons; the top ten hold about 14%. Input material: blood, either unsorted or a sorted T cell fraction (not recorded which). The receptors shown here come from a male donor with ankylosing spondylitis. The CDR3 runs from the conserved cysteine through the conserved F or W. Fields, in order: J gene, V gene, CDR3 protein.

J: TRBJ2-1
V: TRBV7-9
CDR3: CASSFGLAGEGQFF

J: TRBJ2-1
V: TRBV7-3
CDR3: CASSLRASGRGEQFF

J: TRBJ1-4
V: TRBV12-5
CDR3: CASGLVSVGVPNEKLFF

J: TRBJ2-3
V: TRBV7-2
CDR3: CASSIRLAGASDTQYF

J: TRBJ2-1
V: TRBV3-1
CDR3: CASSPFVASGRFEQFF

J: TRBJ2-1
V: TRBV7-3
CDR3: CASSLDGLAGEEQFF

J: TRBJ1-1
V: TRBV28
CDR3: CASSLLSGRGPEAFF

J: TRBJ2-7
V: TRBV24-1
CDR3: CATSDARSYEQYF

J: TRBJ2-3
V: TRBV7-2
CDR3: CASRRGGDTQCF

J: TRBJ2-1
V: TRBV27
CDR3: CASRGGDRGTWGEQFF

J: TRBJ1-1
V: TRBV10-3
CDR3: CAILDRLNTEAFF

J: TRBJ1-1
V: TRBV5-1
CDR3: CASSLALGSNTEAFF

J: TRBJ2-2
V: TRBV5-1
CDR3: CASSSGLAPSTGELFF

J: TRBJ1-1
V: TRBV27
CDR3: CASSPRTGLTEAFF

J: TRBJ1-3
V: TRBV12-3/TRBV12-4
CDR3: CASSLAAGNTIYF

J: TRBJ1-4
V: TRBV7-9
CDR3: CASSLQGVYEKLFF

J: TRBJ2-1
V: TRBV4-1
CDR3: CASSQDPRREGRFF

J: TRBJ1-5
V: TRBV6-1
CDR3: CASTTGGFYQPQHF

J: TRBJ2-7
V: TRBV12-3/TRBV12-4
CDR3: CASSFLGTRYPYEQYF

J: TRBJ2-1
V: TRBV11-2
CDR3: CASSSPSTSFPLGFYNEQFF

J: TRBJ1-1
V: TRBV25-1
CDR3: CASSEFGRDRGSEAFF

J: TRBJ1-3
V: TRBV4-1
CDR3: CASSQAGTTGNTIYF

J: TRBJ2-3
V: TRBV4-1
CDR3: CASSQEIGLASTDTQYF

J: TRBJ2-5
V: TRBV7-7
CDR3: CASSLNSGTGFFETQYF

J: TRBJ1-1
V: TRBV5-1
CDR3: CASSFAGQMNTEAFF

J: TRBJ2-5
V: TRBV11-2
CDR3: CASSPSVRSSLETQYF

J: TRBJ2-7
V: TRBV4-3
CDR3: CASSQVFESYEQYF

J: TRBJ1-2
V: TRBV25-1
CDR3: CASSEYSGARGYTF

J: TRBJ2-1
V: TRBV2
CDR3: CASSEGAYNEQFF

J: TRBJ2-7
V: TRBV6-2/TRBV6-3
CDR3: CASSPPDRTNYEQYF

J: TRBJ2-1
V: TRBV12-3/TRBV12-4
CDR3: CASSLPGLDEQFF

J: TRBJ1-6
V: TRBV6-5
CDR3: CASSYSTAGDNSPLHF

J: TRBJ2-7
V: TRBV5-1
CDR3: CASRWGDRSYEQYF

J: TRBJ2-1
V: TRBV27
CDR3: CASSLGGRAVNEQFF

J: TRBJ1-2
V: TRBV29-1
CDR3: CSVPTGSVYGYTF

J: TRBJ2-2
V: TRBV11-3
CDR3: CASSPGLAKVGELFF

J: TRBJ1-1
V: TRBV12-3/TRBV12-4
CDR3: CASSPNFRGTEAFF

J: TRBJ1-6
V: TRBV27
CDR3: CASSLWGRGSNSPLHF

J: TRBJ2-7
V: TRBV7-2
CDR3: CASSSGQEQYF

J: TRBJ2-2
V: TRBV7-2
CDR3: CASSVGSLITGELFF

J: TRBJ2-2
V: TRBV20-1
CDR3: CSARDPGWGRANTGELFF

J: TRBJ2-7
V: TRBV5-6
CDR3: CASTFRPTGDYEQYF

J: TRBJ2-1
V: TRBV28
CDR3: CATGLADYEQFF

J: TRBJ2-5
V: TRBV27
CDR3: CASISPRKTQYF

J: TRBJ1-5
V: TRBV25-1
CDR3: CASSEPLRDRASNQPQHF